The 27 T cell receptor beta chains in this list originate from one sample, sequenced in a study of cytomegalovirus exposure and HLA in healthy donors. Amplification used 60 Vbeta primers and 13 Jbeta primers. The data were produced by immunoSEQ multiplex PCR, yet TCRdb's version contains in-frame clones alone and is incomplete. The sample yields around 74,000 clones, of which the top ten take up roughly 5.1%. The specimen sequenced was PBMCs. All receptors derive from a man aged 25 to 45 in good health and CMV-seronegative.

The chain couples TRBV6-1 to TRBJ1-5, with 7 bases that match TRBD1. Germline CDR1 MNHNS, CDR2 SASEGT. The ends lost 5 bases at V and 4 bases at J; junction bases unmatched: 5. The CDR3 is 14 residues long. The CDR3: CASSYGTANQPQHF. CDR3 in DNA: TGTGCCAGCAGTTATGGGACAGCAAATCAGCCCCAGCATTTT.

Concerning this clone: Other DNA sequences from this sample encode an identical CDR3 as well. The chain uses TRBV5-1 and TRBJ2-1, with 7 bases aligning to TRBD2. The V and J ends lost 0 bases and 4 bases, in that order; junction bases with no gene match: 1. The V gene's germline CDR1 is SGHRS and CDR2 YFSETQ. This CDR3 comprises 14 residues. CDR3 sequence reads: CASSLGGGYNEQFF. In nucleotides, the CDR3 is TGCGCCAGCAGCTTGGGGGGGGGTTACAATGAGCAGTTCTTC.

V usage is TRBV4-3 and J usage is TRBJ1-3, with D possibly matching TRBD1 (6 bases). V was pared by 0 bases and J by 4 bases, with 13 bases between. Germline lookup yields CDR1 LGHNA and CDR2 YSLEER. The CDR3 has 16 amino acids. The CDR3 bases are TGCGCCAGCAGCCAAGATTTGGGGGGGCGGGGAAACACCATATATTTT. Translation gives CASSQDLGGRGNTIYF.

The J gene is TRBJ2-5, the V gene TRBV4-1; D is uncertain. The DNA end is more similar to TRBJ2-7, so the J call may be wrong. Germline CDR1 MGHRA, CDR2 YSYEKL. CDR3 length equals 16 residues. Here the CDR3 DNA reads TGCGCCAGCAGCCTAATCCCCTTACTAAGCTCCTACGAGCAGTACTTC. This gives the protein CASSLIPLLSSYEQYF.

V gene TRBV27 combines with J gene TRBJ1-2; the match to TRBD1 covers 7 bases. The V gene end was trimmed by 5 bases and the J gene end by 0 bases; junction bases not matched to a gene: 12. CDR1 and CDR2 from the germline V gene are MNHEY and SMNVEV (reference sequence). The CDR3 consists of 17 residues. The CDR3 loop reads CASSRRLPGQTNYGYTF. As DNA, the CDR3 is TGTGCCAGCAGTCGTAGACTACCGGGACAGACTAACTATGGCTACACCTTC.

The genes are TRBV30 and TRBJ2-3, with 9 bases lining up with TRBD2. Germline V gene data show CDR1 as GTSNPN and CDR2 as SVGIG (reference sequence). V lost 5 bases and J lost 0; bases outside the gene matches: 6. This CDR3 has 15 residues. CDR3 in DNA: TGTGCCTGGTCTCCGGGACTAGCAAGCACAGATACGCAGTATTTT. Its protein is CAWSPGLASTDTQYF.

This rearrangement joins TRBV6-5 to TRBJ1-1; 7 nucleotides agree with TRBD1. The CDR3 is 15 residues long. CDR1 and CDR2 (germline): MNHEY, SVGAGI. The V segment lost 6 bases and the J segment 5 bases; nucleotides outside the gene matches: 12. CDR3 DNA sequence: TGTGCCAGCAGCAAACAGGGGATGGGGATGACTGAAGCTTTCTTT. This sequence encodes CASSKQGMGMTEAFF.

V and J are TRBV29-1 and TRBJ2-7; possibly TRBD2 for D (5 bases). CDR1 is SQVTM, CDR2 ANQGSEA, per germline. Trimming removed 3 bases at V and 0 bases at J, with 9 bases between. The CDR3 spans 13 residues. CDR3 residues: CSVELRDSYEQYF. CDR3 nucleotides: TGCAGCGTTGAGCTCCGGGACTCCTACGAGCAGTACTTC.

The J gene is TRBJ1-5, the V gene TRBV6-5; weak D call: TRBD1 (5 bases). V was clipped by 2 bases and J by 2 bases, with 10 bases between them. This CDR3 is 15 amino acids long. In germline, CDR1 is MNHEY, CDR2 SVGAGI. The CDR3 protein is CASSYAGGGNQPQHF. In DNA, the CDR3 is TGTGCCAGCAGTTACGCCGGAGGGGGCAATCAGCCCCAGCATTTT.

The chain links TRBV6-5 to TRBJ2-2, with a tentative D call TRBD1 (6 bases). V was clipped by 8 bases and J by 1 base, with 8 bases between them. This CDR3 has 13 residues. Germline-derived CDR1 and CDR2 are MNHEY and SVGAGI. CDR3 sequence reads: CASGQLNTGELFF. In DNA, the CDR3 is TGTGCCAGCGGACAGTTGAACACCGGGGAGCTGTTTTTT.

V gene TRBV18 combines with J gene TRBJ2-5, with 7 bases aligning to TRBD1. The length of the CDR3 is 14 residues. Per germline, CDR1 KGHSH and CDR2 LQKENI. Losses at the gene ends were 5 bases for V and 5 bases for J; bases not matched to a gene: 8. CDR3 sequence: CASSGTAQGETQYF. The DNA of the CDR3 is TGTGCCAGCTCAGGGACAGCCCAAGGGGAGACCCAGTACTTC.

The chain uses TRBV27 and TRBJ1-2; D might be TRBD1 (6 bases). The V end was cut by 5 bases, the J end by 8 bases, with 18 bases between. There are 14 residues in the CDR3. The V gene's germline CDR1 is MNHEY and CDR2 SMNVEV (reference sequence). CDR3 nucleotides: TGTGCCAGCAGTCCCGTGGGGGGGGGCCAGGGCTACACCTTC. This translates into CASSPVGGGQGYTF.

The V gene is TRBV2, the J gene TRBJ1-5; no clear D. Germline V gene data show CDR1 as SNHLY and CDR2 as FYNNEI. The CDR3 totals 13 residues. With 5 bases removed from V and 2 bases from J, the gap between germline ends came to 7 bases. The CDR3 region has the DNA TGTGCCAGCAGTACAGATCGCAATCAGCCCCAGCATTTT. Its translation: CASSTDRNQPQHF. Variable domain in full (rest from reference TRBV2 and TRBJ1-5): EPEVTQTPSHQVTQMGQEVILRCVPISNHLYFYWYRQILGQKVEFLVSFYNNEISEKSEIFDDQFSVERPDGSNFTLKIRSTKLEDSAMYFCASSTDRNQPQHFGDGTRLSIL.

The chain employs TRBV5-1 and TRBJ1-2, with D maybe TRBD1 (5 bases). Germline loops: CDR1 SGHRS, CDR2 YFSETQ. The CDR3 runs to 14 residues. V lost 5 bases to trimming and J lost 0 bases, with 11 bases between them. The CDR3 is CASSQDTANYGYTF. Here the CDR3 DNA reads TGCGCCAGCAGTCAGGACACCGCTAACTATGGCTACACCTTC. Drawing the rest from reference TRBV5-1 and TRBJ1-2, the complete variable domain is KAGVTQTPRYLIKTRGQQVTLSCSPISGHRSVSWYQQTPGQGLQFLFEYFSETQRNKGNFPGRFSGRQFSNSRSEMNVSTLELGDSALYLCASSQDTANYGYTFGSGTRLTVV.

The CDR3 nucleotides are TGTGCCAGCAGCTACGACGGGTCGGAGCAGTACTTC. Encoded protein: CASSYDGSEQYF. The gene calls are TRBV11-3 and TRBJ2-7; D is uncertain. There are 12 residues in the CDR3. The germline V and J ends were trimmed by 4 bases and 7 bases, with 11 bases remaining between them. Per germline, CDR1 SGHNT and CDR2 YENEEA.

The gene calls are TRBV18 and TRBJ1-4; D gene ambiguous. Germline lookup yields CDR1 KGHSH and CDR2 LQKENI. The CDR3 sequence is 14 residues long. The germline V and J ends were trimmed by 3 bases and 8 bases, with 13 bases remaining between them. Here the CDR3 reads CASSPGSTEEKLFF. Here the CDR3 DNA reads TGTGCCAGCTCACCCGGGTCAACGGAGGAAAAACTGTTTTTT. The full variable domain, completed using reference TRBV18 and TRBJ1-4, is NAGVMQNPRHLVRRRGQEARLRCSPMKGHSHVYWYRQLPEEGLKFMVYLQKENIIDESGMPKERFSAEFPKEGPSILRIQQVVRGDSAAYFCASSPGSTEEKLFFGSGTQLSVL.

The rearrangement joins TRBV2 to TRBJ2-4; 8 bases are shared with TRBD1. The J segment lost 8 bases and the V segment lost 4 bases, leaving 1 base of the junction unmatched. There are 12 residues in the CDR3. Germline CDR1 SNHLY, CDR2 FYNNEI. The CDR3 nucleotides are TGTGCCAGCAGTGCGGACAGGGACATTCAGTACTTC. Protein: CASSADRDIQYF. Drawing the rest from reference TRBV2 and TRBJ2-4, the complete variable domain is EPEVTQTPSHQVTQMGQEVILRCVPISNHLYFYWYRQILGQKVEFLVSFYNNEISEKSEIFDDQFSVERPDGSNFTLKIRSTKLEDSAMYFCASSADRDIQYFGAGTRLSVL.

The chain joins TRBV4-1 to TRBJ2-5, with D unclear. This CDR3 spans 14 amino acids. Trimming cost V 1 base and J 1 base, with 7 bases left between them. Germline lookup yields CDR1 MGHRA and CDR2 YSYEKL. The DNA of the CDR3 is TGCGCCAGCAGCCAAGGTCCAGGCCAAGAGACCCAGTACTTC. It codes for CASSQGPGQETQYF.

The genes are TRBV5-6 and TRBJ1-2; 10 nucleotides agree with TRBD1. The V segment lost 4 bases and the J segment 2 bases; nucleotides outside the gene matches: 5. This CDR3 has 15 residues. Germline CDR1 and CDR2: SGHDT and YYEEEE. The CDR3: CASSPLGQGNYGYTF. In DNA, the CDR3 is TGTGCCAGCAGCCCTCTGGGACAGGGGAACTATGGCTACACCTTC.

The rearrangement joins TRBV9 to TRBJ2-1; the match to TRBD2 covers 12 bases. After removal of 0 bases from V and 8 bases from J, the junction contained 12 bases not matched to a gene. This CDR3 region has 18 residues. Germline V gene lookup returns CDR1 SGDLS and CDR2 YYNGEE. CDR3 in amino acids: CASSVEASGRAAGYEQFF. The CDR3 nucleotides are TGTGCCAGCAGCGTAGAGGCTAGCGGGAGGGCCGCGGGCTATGAGCAGTTCTTC.

Considering frequency, this clone is medium-sized. The rearrangement joins TRBV6-4 to TRBJ1-6; D is possibly TRBD1 (6 bases). In germline, CDR1 is MRHNA, CDR2 SNTAGT. V was clipped by 5 bases and J by 6 bases, with 11 bases between them. This CDR3 is built from 14 residues. CDR3 loop: CASSKQGANSPLHF. The CDR3, as DNA: TGTGCCAGCAGTAAACAGGGTGCTAATTCACCCCTCCACTTT.

The chain has TRBV21-1 and TRBJ1-5; the D call of TRBD1 is as the table states it, not checked on the DNA. TRBV21-1 is flagged as a pseudogene. This CDR3 contains 14 residues. The CDR3 here is CASRDRGGNQPQHF. As DNA, the CDR3 is TGTGCCAGCAGGGACAGGGGGGGAAATCAGCCCCAGCATTTT.

The chain is built from TRBV10-3 and TRBJ1-1; D unclear. Germline CDR1 and CDR2: ENHRY and SYGVKD. This CDR3 contains 12 residues. The V gene lost 5 bases and the J gene lost 3 bases, with 7 bases spanning the gap. The CDR3 here is CAISHYYTEAFF. CDR3 coding DNA: TGTGCCATCAGTCATTACTACACTGAAGCTTTCTTT.

The V gene is TRBV18, the J gene TRBJ2-3; 7 bases agree with TRBD2. The CDR3 consists of 15 residues. The V and J ends lost 5 bases and 3 bases, in that order; junction bases with no gene match: 8. The germline V gene has CDR1 KGHSH and CDR2 LQKENI. This CDR3 reads CASSADGGMTDTQYF. CDR3 bases: TGTGCCAGCTCAGCTGACGGGGGGATGACAGATACGCAGTATTTT.

The CDR3 spells CASSSGTGGIQPQHF. The CDR3 bases are TGTGCCAGCAGTTCCGGGACAGGGGGCATTCAGCCCCAGCATTTT. The genes are TRBV28 and TRBJ1-5; 12 bases agree with TRBD1. V trimming: 4 bases; J trimming: 6 bases; junction bases outside the gene matches: 4. CDR3 length: 15 residues. Germline assignment: CDR1 MDHEN and CDR2 SYDVKM.

The chain has TRBV18 and TRBJ2-5, with D uncertain. The CDR3 sequence is 13 residues long. Germline V CDR1 and CDR2: KGHSH, LQKENI. Trimming shortened V by 2 bases and J by 5 bases, and 9 bases separated the two germline ends. This CDR3 is CASSPAPRETQYF. CDR3 in DNA: TGTGCCAGCTCACCAGCGCCTCGGGAGACCCAGTACTTC.

J is TRBJ1-1 and V is TRBV25-1; possibly TRBD1 for D (6 bases). Germline lookup yields CDR1 MGHDK and CDR2 SYGVNS. The V and J ends lost 6 bases and 6 bases respectively, with 23 bases between them. The CDR3 sequence is 16 residues long. DNA for the CDR3: TGTGCCAGCAGCGAGGGTTTGAGGGGGTCTAACCCTGAAGCTTTCTTT. Its protein product is CASSEGLRGSNPEAFF.